This TCR beta chain was sequenced during a study of beta chain features in type 1 diabetes. This clone came up a few times. Its antigen is currently unknown. CDR1 and CDR2 from the germline V gene are MDHEN and SYDVKM. Trimming shortened V by 3 bases and J by 6 bases, and 18 bases separated the two germline ends. The CDR3 is made up of 15 amino acids. Every bit of the isolated RNA underwent reverse transcription, so sequencing read expressed TCRB transcripts. Assay: immunoSEQ multiplex PCR; the TCRdb copy retains only in-frame clones and omits some. The table includes around 690,000 clones, roughly 12% detected once. Whole-study findings and limits: In comparison with healthy donors, patients had naive, central memory and Treg TCRB repertoires that appeared more similar. People with Type 1 diabetes carried modestly yet significantly shorter TCRB CDR3s in all four CD4+ subsets. A cDNA-based sequencing approach could over-represent cells with high TCR expression.

This chain uses TRBV28 with TRBJ2-7; D might be TRBD2 (5 bases). Sequenced: naive CD4+ T cells from blood. The clonotype comes from a man aged 30-40 years with type 1 diabetes. CDR3 coding DNA: TGTGCCAGCAGTTTCCTCAGCCGAGGGTTTGGCGAGCAGTACTTC. Its protein is CASSFLSRGFGEQYF. The variable domain in full, with the rest retrieved from reference TRBV28 and TRBJ2-7, is DVKVTQSSRYLVKRTGEKVFLECVQDMDHENMFWYRQDPGLGLRLIYFSYDVKMKEKGDIPEGYSVSREKKERFSLILESASTNQTSMYLCASSFLSRGFGEQYFGPGTRLTVT.